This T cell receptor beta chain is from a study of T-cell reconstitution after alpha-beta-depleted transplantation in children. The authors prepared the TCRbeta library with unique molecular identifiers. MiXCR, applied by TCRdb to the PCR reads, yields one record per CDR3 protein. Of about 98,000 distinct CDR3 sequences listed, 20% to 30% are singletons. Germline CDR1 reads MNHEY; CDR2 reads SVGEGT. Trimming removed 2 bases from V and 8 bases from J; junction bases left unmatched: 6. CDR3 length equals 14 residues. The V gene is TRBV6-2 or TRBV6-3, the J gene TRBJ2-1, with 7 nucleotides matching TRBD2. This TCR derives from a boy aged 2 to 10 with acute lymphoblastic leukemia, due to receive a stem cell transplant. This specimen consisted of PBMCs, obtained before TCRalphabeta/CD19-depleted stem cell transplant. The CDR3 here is CASSYTRESDEQFF. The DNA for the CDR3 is TGTGCCAGCAGTTACACGCGGGAGAGCGATGAGCAGTTCTTC.